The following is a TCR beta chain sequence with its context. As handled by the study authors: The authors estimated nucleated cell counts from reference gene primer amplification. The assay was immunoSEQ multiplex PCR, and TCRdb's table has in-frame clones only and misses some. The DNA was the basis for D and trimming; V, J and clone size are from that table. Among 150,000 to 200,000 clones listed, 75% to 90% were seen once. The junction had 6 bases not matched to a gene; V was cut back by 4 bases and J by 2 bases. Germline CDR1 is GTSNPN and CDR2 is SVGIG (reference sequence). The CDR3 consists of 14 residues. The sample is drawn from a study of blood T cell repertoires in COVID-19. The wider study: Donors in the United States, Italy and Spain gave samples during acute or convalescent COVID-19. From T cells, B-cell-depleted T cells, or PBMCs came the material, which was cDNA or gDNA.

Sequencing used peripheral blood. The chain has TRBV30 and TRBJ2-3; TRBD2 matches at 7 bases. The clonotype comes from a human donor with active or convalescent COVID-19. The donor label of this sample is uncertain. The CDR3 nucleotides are TGTGCCTGGATGGCTAGCGGAGTCACAGATACGCAGTATTTT. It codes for CAWMASGVTDTQYF.